The text below deals with one T cell receptor beta chain. This clonotype appeared a few times. Its recognized antigen is unknown. No much larger clonotype is one base removed from it; base qualities were not supplied. This sample was included in a study of CD8 T cells in ankylosing spondylitis (dated by TCRdb to the late 2010s). Background for the entire study: T cell receptor beta repertoires were profiled in healthy donors and ankylosing spondylitis patients so that disease-linked TCR variants could be found. Peripheral blood samples were taken, and synovial fluid was additionally collected from ankylosing spondylitis patients. The full study cohort comprised about 24 ankylosing spondylitis patients and over 95 healthy donors.

Summary of the overall study and its limitations: Some motif variants were previously reported in synovial fluid and blood of reactive arthritis patients, suggesting common disease-initiation mechanisms. A CD8+ phenotype was shown by the disease-linked clones, which were found at relatively low frequencies in peripheral blood. The disease-linked clones were reported as significantly enriched in matched synovial fluid samples from ankylosing spondylitis patients. A TCR beta motif made up of fewer than 10 highly homologous amino acid variants appeared to be characteristic of blood from ankylosing spondylitis patients.

Including the terminal cysteine and phenylalanine, the CDR3 comprises 12 residues. The CDR3 DNA has 36 bases and is translated from base 1. At the junction V is shortened by 4 bases and J by 0 bases, with 3 bases in between. CDR1 MNHEY and CDR2 SVGAGI are derived from the germline V gene. The sequencer was an Illumina HiSeq 2500. Quantitative 5'-RACE with molecular barcodes was the method used to prepare the TCR beta libraries. Turning to the authors' computational methods: A new computational method, built on a probabilistic model of VDJ rearrangement, was used to identify disease-linked TCR variants. TCRdb passed the public sequencing reads through fastp at Q25 and MiXCR, retaining productive beta sequences. Every CDR3 protein is listed once, alongside the most common genes and DNA of its rows. The V and J calls were not made by the authors but by TCRdb's processing. The sample contains roughly 230,000 distinct CDR3 sequences, over 7% of them found a single time. In total, the top ten clones hold approximately 4.8% of the sample.

The sequence was obtained from a female donor with ankylosing spondylitis or in good health (not recorded which). The chain is encoded by TRBV6-5 joined to TRBJ2-5; no D gene can be assigned with confidence. The sequenced material came from blood, either unsorted or a sorted T cell fraction (not recorded which). The CDR3 protein is CASSFYQETQYF. The nucleotides read TGTGCCAGCAGTTTTTACCAAGAGACCCAGTACTTC.